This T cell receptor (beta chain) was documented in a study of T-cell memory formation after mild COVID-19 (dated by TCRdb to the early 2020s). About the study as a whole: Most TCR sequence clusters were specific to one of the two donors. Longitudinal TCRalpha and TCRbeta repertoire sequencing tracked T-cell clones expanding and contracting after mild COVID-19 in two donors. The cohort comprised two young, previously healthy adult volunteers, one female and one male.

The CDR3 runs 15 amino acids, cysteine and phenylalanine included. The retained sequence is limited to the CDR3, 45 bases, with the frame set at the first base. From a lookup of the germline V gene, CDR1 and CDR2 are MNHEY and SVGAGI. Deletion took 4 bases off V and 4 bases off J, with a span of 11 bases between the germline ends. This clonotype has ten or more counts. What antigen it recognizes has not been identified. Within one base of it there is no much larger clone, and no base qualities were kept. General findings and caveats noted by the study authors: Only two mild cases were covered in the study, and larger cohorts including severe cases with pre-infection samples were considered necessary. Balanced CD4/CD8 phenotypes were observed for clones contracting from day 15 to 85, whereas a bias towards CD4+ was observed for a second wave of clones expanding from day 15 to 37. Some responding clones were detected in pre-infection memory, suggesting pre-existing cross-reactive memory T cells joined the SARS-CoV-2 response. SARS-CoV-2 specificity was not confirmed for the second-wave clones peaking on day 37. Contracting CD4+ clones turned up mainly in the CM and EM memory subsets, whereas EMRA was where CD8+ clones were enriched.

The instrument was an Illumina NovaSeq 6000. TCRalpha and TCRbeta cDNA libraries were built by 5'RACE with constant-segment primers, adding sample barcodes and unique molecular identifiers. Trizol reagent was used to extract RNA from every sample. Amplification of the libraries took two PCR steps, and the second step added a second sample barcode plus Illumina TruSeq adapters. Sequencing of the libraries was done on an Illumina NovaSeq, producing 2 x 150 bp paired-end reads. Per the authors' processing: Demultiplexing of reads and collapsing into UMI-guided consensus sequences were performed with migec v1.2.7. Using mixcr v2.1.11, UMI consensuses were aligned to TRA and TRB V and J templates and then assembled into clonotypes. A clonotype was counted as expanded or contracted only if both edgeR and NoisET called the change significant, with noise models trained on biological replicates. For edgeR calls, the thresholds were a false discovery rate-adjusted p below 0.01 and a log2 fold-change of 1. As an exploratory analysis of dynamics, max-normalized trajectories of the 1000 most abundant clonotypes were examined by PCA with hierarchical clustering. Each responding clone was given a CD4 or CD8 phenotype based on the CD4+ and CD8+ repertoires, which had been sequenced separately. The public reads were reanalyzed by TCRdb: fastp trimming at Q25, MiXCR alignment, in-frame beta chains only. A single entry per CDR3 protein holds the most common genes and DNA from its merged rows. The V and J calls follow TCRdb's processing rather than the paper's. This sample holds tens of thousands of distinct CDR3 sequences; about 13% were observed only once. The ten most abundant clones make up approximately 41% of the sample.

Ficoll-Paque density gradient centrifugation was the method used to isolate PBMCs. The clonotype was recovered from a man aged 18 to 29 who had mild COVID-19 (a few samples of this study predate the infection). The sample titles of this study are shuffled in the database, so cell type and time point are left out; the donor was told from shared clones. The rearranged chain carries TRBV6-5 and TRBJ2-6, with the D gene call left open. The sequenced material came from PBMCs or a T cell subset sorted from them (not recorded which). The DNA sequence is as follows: TGTGCCAGCAGTTTAATGGGAACCGGGGCCAACGTCCTGACTTTC. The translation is CASSLMGTGANVLTF.